This passage covers 18 T cell receptor beta chains from one sample sequenced in a study of T cells after yellow fever vaccination (dated 2019 in TCRdb). The library came from 5' RACE. Sequencing instrument: Illumina NovaSeq 6000. TCRdb's own reprocessing of the public reads used fastp at Q25 and MiXCR and kept productive beta chains. Every distinct CDR3 protein forms one entry, paired with its most common genes and DNA. Counted in this sample were roughly 190,000 distinct CDR3 sequences; roughly 11% of them appeared once. Jointly, the top ten make up roughly a third of the sample. According to the study, the label for this sample's treatment or condition signals: live attenuated yellow fever vaccine strain. The sample in question was CD8+ T cells sorted from PBMCs, obtained 15 days after the yellow fever booster vaccination. The receptors originated from a man younger than 35 who received the YFV17D yellow fever vaccine.

This clonotype was found a few times. V and J are TRBV6-2 or TRBV6-3 and TRBJ1-5, with D unresolved. Germline loops: CDR1 MNHEY, CDR2 SVGEGT. V was pared by 1 base and J by 4 bases, with 11 bases between. The CDR3 sequence is 15 residues long. CDR3 sequence: CASSYFSEANQPQHF. The CDR3, as DNA: TGTGCCAGCAGTTACTTTTCAGAAGCTAATCAGCCCCAGCATTTT.

The sample holds a few counts of this clonotype. The V call is TRBV27, the J call TRBJ2-5, with a possible D match to TRBD2 (6 bases). This CDR3 is 12 amino acids long. Germline loops: CDR1 MNHEY, CDR2 SMNVEV (reference sequence). The V end lost 11 bases, the J end lost 4 bases, and 14 bases lay between the germline ends. Here the CDR3 reads CACRGMGETQYF. Here the CDR3 DNA reads TGTGCCTGCCGCGGGATGGGAGAGACCCAGTACTTC.

This rearrangement joins TRBV4-1 to TRBJ2-7; TRBD2 agrees at 9 bases. The CDR3 runs 15 residues. The V and J ends lost 1 base and 1 base, in that order; junction bases with no gene match: 2. Germline V CDR1 and CDR2: MGHRA, YSYEKL. The CDR3 nucleotides read TGCGCCAGCAGCCAAGTCCTAGCGGGGTCCTACGAGCAGTACTTC. This encodes CASSQVLAGSYEQYF.

V is TRBV5-4 and J is TRBJ1-3; unclear D gene. Germline CDR1 SGHNT, CDR2 YYREEE (reference sequence). Trimming shortened V by 0 bases and J by 3 bases, and 7 bases separated the two germline ends. This CDR3 has 14 residues. For the CDR3, the DNA is TGTGCCAGCAGCTTGGATACGAGTGGAAACACCATATATTTT. Its translation is CASSLDTSGNTIYF.

This clonotype occurred many times. This chain connects TRBV5-8 to TRBJ1-1, with 8 nucleotides matching TRBD1. The CDR3 runs 14 residues. Germline V gene lookup returns CDR1 SGHTS and CDR2 YDEGEE. V trimming: 0 bases; J trimming: 3 bases; junction bases outside the gene matches: 1. As DNA, the CDR3 is TGTGCCAGCAGCTTGGAGACAGGGGACACTGAAGCTTTCTTT. It specifies CASSLETGDTEAFF.

The rearrangement joins TRBV20-1 to TRBJ2-7; the D is unclear. The CDR3 runs to 12 residues. V lost 1 base and J 2 bases, leaving 6 bases between the germline ends. Germline-derived CDR1 and CDR2 are DFQATT and SNEGSKA (reference sequence). The CDR3 sequence is CSARVGTYEQYV. The CDR3 DNA follows: TGCAGTGCTAGAGTTGGGACCTACGAGCAGTACGTC.

This clonotype was seen a few times. The chain joins TRBV24-1 to TRBJ2-4; D is unresolved. V dropped 4 bases and J dropped 9 bases, with 9 bases sitting between them. CDR3 length: 12 residues. CDR1 is KGHDR and CDR2 is SFDVKD in the germline V gene. The CDR3 bases are TGTGCCACCAGTGACGTCTTAGGCATTCAGTACTTC. Protein: CATSDVLGIQYF.

The J gene is TRBJ2-7, the V gene TRBV19; TRBD1 matches 9 bases. Germline V CDR1 and CDR2: LNHDA, SQIVND (reference sequence). V shed 8 bases and J 3 bases; nucleotides not matched to a gene: 8. The CDR3 runs to 14 residues. For the CDR3, the DNA is TGTGCCAGTGCGCCGGGACAGGGATACTACGAGCAGTACGTC. This codes for CASAPGQGYYEQYV.

In this sample, this clonotype turned up a few times. The genes are TRBV4-1 and TRBJ2-3; 9 nucleotides align to TRBD2. The germline V gene encodes CDR1 MGHRA and CDR2 YSYEKL. The V and J ends lost 3 bases and 6 bases, in that order; junction bases with no gene match: 10. The CDR3 has 16 residues. The CDR3 sequence is CASSQVAGASGDTQYF. The CDR3 nucleotides read TGCGCCAGCAGCCAGGTAGCGGGGGCCAGCGGGGATACGCAGTATTTT.

This clonotype was seen a few times. J is TRBJ1-2 and V is TRBV12-3 or TRBV12-4; TRBD1 matches 8 bases. CDR3 length equals 15 residues. With V trimmed by 6 bases and J by 2 bases, 8 bases remained unmatched. The CDR3 nucleotides are TGTGCCAGCAGCCACCAGGGGGCTGCCAACTATGGCTACACCTTC. It encodes CASSHQGAANYGYTF.

The chain combines TRBV19 with TRBJ2-7; TRBD2 might be the D (5 bases). Trimming removed 3 bases from V and 5 bases from J, with 11 bases in between. Germline CDR1 reads LNHDA; CDR2 reads SQIVND (reference sequence). This CDR3 is built from 13 residues. The CDR3 nucleotides are TGTGCCAGTAGTATCGGGTACGGGGACGAGCAGTACGTC. Translation: CASSIGYGDEQYV.

DNA of the CDR3: TGCGCCAGCAGCTACGGGACTAGCGGGGGGGCATCCTACAATGAGCAGTTCTTC. Its protein is CASSYGTSGGASYNEQFF. The chain carries TRBV5-1 and TRBJ2-1, with 16 positions matching TRBD2. Trimming cost V 3 bases and J 1 base; bases outside gene matches: 4. This CDR3 contains 18 residues. CDR1 and CDR2 (germline): SGHRS, YFSETQ.

In its sample, this clonotype was seen a few times. The V gene is TRBV10-3, the J gene TRBJ1-6; D gene unclear. V lost 8 bases, J lost 0 bases, and 14 bases lay in between. This CDR3 has 16 amino acids. The germline gives CDR1 ENHRY, CDR2 SYGVKD. CDR3 region: CAIGRAGSSYNSPLHF. The CDR3 DNA is TGTGCCATCGGTCGAGCGGGGAGCTCCTATAATTCACCCCTCCACTTT.

This clonotype was counted only a few times. The chain links TRBV5-1 to TRBJ2-7; D is perhaps TRBD1 (6 bases). Germline V gene sequence: CDR1 SGHRS, CDR2 YFSETQ. The CDR3 is made up of 16 amino acids. Between the trimmed V and J ends, which lost 4 bases and 3 bases, there was a span of 20 bases. CDR3 nucleotide sequence: TGCGCCAGCAGCGAGTACGCCCGGGACAACTACTACGAGCAGTACTTC. This encodes CASSEYARDNYYEQYF.

The rearrangement links TRBV3-1 to TRBJ2-7; D unclear. Per germline, CDR1 LGHDT and CDR2 YNNKEL (reference sequence). CDR3 length: 14 amino acids. V shed 0 bases and J shed 7 bases, with 13 bases lying between them. For the CDR3, the DNA is TGTGCCAGCAGCCAAGATCCGGGTGGGTTAGAGCAGTACTTC. This translates into CASSQDPGGLEQYF.

The table lists this clonotype with a few counts. The rearrangement joins TRBV5-4 to TRBJ2-1; D is unclear. Trimming took 1 base from V and 5 from J, leaving 4 bases between them. This CDR3 contains 12 residues. The V gene's germline CDR1 is SGHNT and CDR2 YYREEE (reference sequence). CDR3 sequence reads: CASSLWDNEQFF. The CDR3 DNA reads TGTGCCAGCAGCTTGTGGGACAATGAGCAGTTCTTC.

DNA of the CDR3: TGCGCCAGCAGCCAAAATATGGGGGACTCGAACACTGAAGCTTTCTTT. The encoded protein is CASSQNMGDSNTEAFF. The J gene is TRBJ1-1, the V gene TRBV4-1; possible D gene TRBD1, 5 bases. The CDR3 is 16 amino acids. Trimming removed 2 bases at V and 1 base at J, with 14 bases between. Looked up from germline, CDR1 is MGHRA and CDR2 is YSYEKL.

The V call is TRBV29-1, the J call TRBJ1-5, with D possibly TRBD1 on 6 matching bases. Looked up from germline, CDR1 is SQVTM and CDR2 is ANQGSEA. The CDR3 totals 16 residues. The V and J ends lost 1 base and 0 bases respectively, with 13 bases between them. The CDR3 reads CSVEVRQGYSNQPQHF. The CDR3 coding sequence is TGCAGCGTTGAAGTTCGCCAGGGGTATAGCAATCAGCCCCAGCATTTT.